What follows describes a single T cell receptor beta chain. This specimen belongs to a study of technical replicates of blood from several donors. With V trimmed by 1 base and J by 5 bases, 13 bases remained unmatched. Looked up from germline, CDR1 is SGDLS and CDR2 is YYNGEE. The CDR3 has 18 amino acids. The data were produced by immunoSEQ multiplex PCR, yet TCRdb's version contains in-frame clones alone and is incomplete. The sample contains some 60,000 clones, about 95% of which appear only once. This TCR came from a human donor in good health. Some clones in this sample may be carry-over from other donors' samples. The rearrangement joins TRBV9 to TRBJ2-5; 11 bases are shared with TRBD2. Sequenced sample: PBMCs. In DNA form, the CDR3 reads TGTGCCAGCAGCGTAACCGGGACTAGCGGCTCGAGGGGGGAGACCCAGTACTTC. Protein product: CASSVTGTSGSRGETQYF. The full variable domain, its missing parts supplied by reference TRBV9 and TRBJ2-5, is DSGVTQTPKHLITATGQRVTLRCSPRSGDLSVYWYQQSLDQGLQFLIQYYNGEERAKGNILERFSAQQFPDLHSELNLSSLELGDSALYFCASSVTGTSGSRGETQYFGPGTRLLVL.